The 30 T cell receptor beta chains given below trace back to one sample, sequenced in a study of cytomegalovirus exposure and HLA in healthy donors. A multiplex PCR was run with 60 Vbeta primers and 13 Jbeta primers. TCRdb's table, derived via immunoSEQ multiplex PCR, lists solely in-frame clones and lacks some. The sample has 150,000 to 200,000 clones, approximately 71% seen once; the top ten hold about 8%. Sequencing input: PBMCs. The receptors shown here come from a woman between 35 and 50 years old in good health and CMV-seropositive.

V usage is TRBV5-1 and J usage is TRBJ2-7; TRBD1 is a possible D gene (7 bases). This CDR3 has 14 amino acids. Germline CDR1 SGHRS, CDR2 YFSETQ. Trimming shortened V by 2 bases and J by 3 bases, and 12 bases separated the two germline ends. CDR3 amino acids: CASSFQGGGYEQYF. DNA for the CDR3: TGCGCCAGCAGCTTCCAGGGGGGTGGCTACGAGCAGTACTTC.

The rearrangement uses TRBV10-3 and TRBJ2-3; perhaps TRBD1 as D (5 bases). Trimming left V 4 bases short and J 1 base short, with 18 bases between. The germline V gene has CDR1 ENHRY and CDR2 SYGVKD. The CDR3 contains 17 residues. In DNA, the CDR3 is TGTGCCATCAGTGGGAGCTTAGGGGCTCGCGGCACAGATACGCAGTATTTT. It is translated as CAISGSLGARGTDTQYF.

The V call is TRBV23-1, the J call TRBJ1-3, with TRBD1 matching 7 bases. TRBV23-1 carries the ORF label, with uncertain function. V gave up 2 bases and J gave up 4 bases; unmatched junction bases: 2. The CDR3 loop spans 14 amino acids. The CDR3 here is CASSQLDRGNTIYF. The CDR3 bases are TGCGCCAGCAGTCAACTGGACAGGGGAAACACCATATATTTT.

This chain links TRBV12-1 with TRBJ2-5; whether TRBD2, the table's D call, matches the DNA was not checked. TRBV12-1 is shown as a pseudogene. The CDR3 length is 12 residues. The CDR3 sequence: CASSLAQETQYF. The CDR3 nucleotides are TGTGCCAGCAGCTTAGCGCAAGAGACCCAGTACTTC.

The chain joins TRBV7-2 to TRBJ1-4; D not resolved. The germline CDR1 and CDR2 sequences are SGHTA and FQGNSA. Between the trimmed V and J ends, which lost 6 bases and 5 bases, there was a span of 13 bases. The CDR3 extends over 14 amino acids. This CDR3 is CASRRLYGNEKLFF. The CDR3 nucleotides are TGTGCCAGCAGACGACTATATGGAAATGAAAAACTGTTTTTT.

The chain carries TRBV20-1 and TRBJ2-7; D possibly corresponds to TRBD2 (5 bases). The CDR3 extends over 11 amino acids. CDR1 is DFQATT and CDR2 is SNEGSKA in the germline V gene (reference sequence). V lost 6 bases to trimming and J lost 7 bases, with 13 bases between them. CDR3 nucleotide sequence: TGCAGTGCGCCGGGGTCAGGTGAGCAGTACTTC. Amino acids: CSAPGSGEQYF.

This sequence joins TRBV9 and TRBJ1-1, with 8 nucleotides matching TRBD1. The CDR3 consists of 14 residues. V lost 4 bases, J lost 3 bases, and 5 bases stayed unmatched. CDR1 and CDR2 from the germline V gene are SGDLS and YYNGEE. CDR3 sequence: CASSIQGEYTEAFF. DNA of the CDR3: TGTGCCAGCAGCATACAGGGGGAATACACTGAAGCTTTCTTT.

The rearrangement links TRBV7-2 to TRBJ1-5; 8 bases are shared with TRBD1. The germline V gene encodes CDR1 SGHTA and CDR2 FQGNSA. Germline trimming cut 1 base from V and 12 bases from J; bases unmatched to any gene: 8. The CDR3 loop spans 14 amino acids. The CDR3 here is CASSLERDRGLQHF. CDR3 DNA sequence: TGTGCCAGCAGCTTAGAGAGAGACAGGGGCCTCCAGCATTTT.

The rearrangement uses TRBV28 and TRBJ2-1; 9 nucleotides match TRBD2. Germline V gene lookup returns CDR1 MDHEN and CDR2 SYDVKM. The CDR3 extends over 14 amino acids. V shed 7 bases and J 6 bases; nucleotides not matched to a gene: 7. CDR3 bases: TGTGCCAGCACCTTAGCGGGAGTCTCCAATGAGCAGTTCTTC. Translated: CASTLAGVSNEQFF.

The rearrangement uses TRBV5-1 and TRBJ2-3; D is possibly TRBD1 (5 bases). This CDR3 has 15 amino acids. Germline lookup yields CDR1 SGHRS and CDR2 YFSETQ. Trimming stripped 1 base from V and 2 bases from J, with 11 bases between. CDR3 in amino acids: CASSLSGHPTDTQYF. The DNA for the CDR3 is TGCGCCAGCAGCTTGAGTGGACACCCCACAGATACGCAGTATTTT. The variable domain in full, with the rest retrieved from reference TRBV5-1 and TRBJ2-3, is KAGVTQTPRYLIKTRGQQVTLSCSPISGHRSVSWYQQTPGQGLQFLFEYFSETQRNKGNFPGRFSGRQFSNSRSEMNVSTLELGDSALYLCASSLSGHPTDTQYFGPGTRLTVL.

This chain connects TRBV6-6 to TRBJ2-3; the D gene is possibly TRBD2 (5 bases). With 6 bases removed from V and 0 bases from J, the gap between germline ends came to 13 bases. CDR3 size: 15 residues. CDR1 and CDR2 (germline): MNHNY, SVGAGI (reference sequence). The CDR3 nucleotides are TGTGCCAGCAGCTTACTAGTGGCGAGCACAGATACGCAGTATTTT. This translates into CASSLLVASTDTQYF.

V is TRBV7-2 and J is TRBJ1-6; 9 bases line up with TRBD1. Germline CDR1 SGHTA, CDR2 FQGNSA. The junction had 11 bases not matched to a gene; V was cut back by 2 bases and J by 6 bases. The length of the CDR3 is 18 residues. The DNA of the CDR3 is TGTGCCAGCAGCTTAAGGGACAGGGTTATTATTGGTAATTCACCCCTCCACTTT. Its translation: CASSLRDRVIIGNSPLHF. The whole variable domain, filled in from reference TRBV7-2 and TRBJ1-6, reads GAGVSQSPSNKVTEKGKDVELRCDPISGHTALYWYRQSLGQGLEFLIYFQGNSAPDKSGLPSDRFSAERTGGSVSTLTIQRTQQEDSAVYLCASSLRDRVIIGNSPLHFGNGTRLTVT.

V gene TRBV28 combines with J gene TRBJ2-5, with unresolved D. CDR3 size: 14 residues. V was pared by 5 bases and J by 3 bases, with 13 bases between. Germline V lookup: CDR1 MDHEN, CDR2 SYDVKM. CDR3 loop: CASSTPDWKETQYF. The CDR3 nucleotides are TGTGCCAGCAGTACTCCTGACTGGAAAGAGACCCAGTACTTC.

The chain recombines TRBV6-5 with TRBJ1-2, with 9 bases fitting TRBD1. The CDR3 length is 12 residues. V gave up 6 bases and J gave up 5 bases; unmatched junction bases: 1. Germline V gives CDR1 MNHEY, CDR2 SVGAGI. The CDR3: CASSGQGYGYTF. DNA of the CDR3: TGTGCCAGCAGCGGACAGGGGTATGGCTACACCTTC.

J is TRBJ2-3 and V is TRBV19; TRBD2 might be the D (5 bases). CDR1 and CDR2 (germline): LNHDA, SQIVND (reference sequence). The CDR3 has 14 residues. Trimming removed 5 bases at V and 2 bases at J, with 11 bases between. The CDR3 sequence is CASSFQRNTDTQYF. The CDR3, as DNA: TGTGCCAGTAGTTTCCAGCGGAACACAGATACGCAGTATTTT.

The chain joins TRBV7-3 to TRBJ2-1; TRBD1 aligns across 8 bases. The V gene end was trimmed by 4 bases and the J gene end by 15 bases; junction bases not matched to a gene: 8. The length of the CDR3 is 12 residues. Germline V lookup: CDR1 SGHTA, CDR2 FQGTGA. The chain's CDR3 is CASSSEQGGGFF. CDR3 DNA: TGTGCCAGCAGCTCCGAACAGGGGGGTGGGTTCTTC.

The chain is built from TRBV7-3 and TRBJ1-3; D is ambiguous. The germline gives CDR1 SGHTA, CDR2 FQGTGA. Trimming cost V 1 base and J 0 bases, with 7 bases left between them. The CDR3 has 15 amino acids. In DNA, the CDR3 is TGTGCCAGCAGCTTAAGCGATGGCTCTGGAAACACCATATATTTT. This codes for CASSLSDGSGNTIYF.

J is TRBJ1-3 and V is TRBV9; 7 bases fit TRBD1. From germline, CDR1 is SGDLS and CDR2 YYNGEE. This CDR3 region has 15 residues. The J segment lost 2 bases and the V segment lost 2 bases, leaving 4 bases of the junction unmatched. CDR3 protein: CASSVSTGTGNTIYF. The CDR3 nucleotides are TGTGCCAGCAGCGTTTCGACAGGGACTGGAAACACCATATATTTT.

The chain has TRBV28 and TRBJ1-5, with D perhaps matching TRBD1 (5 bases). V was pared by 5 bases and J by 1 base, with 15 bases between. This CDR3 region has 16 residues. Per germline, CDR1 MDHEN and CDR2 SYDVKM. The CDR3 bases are TGTGCCAGCAGTCCATCCGTTCGGGGGAGCAATCAGCCCCAGCATTTT. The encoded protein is CASSPSVRGSNQPQHF.

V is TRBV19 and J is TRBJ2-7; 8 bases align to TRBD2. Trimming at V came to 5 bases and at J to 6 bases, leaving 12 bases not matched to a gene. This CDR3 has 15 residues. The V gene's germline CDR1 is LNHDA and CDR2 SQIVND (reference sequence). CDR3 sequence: CASSVQLADEFEQYF. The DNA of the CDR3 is TGTGCCAGTAGTGTACAACTAGCGGACGAATTCGAGCAGTACTTC.

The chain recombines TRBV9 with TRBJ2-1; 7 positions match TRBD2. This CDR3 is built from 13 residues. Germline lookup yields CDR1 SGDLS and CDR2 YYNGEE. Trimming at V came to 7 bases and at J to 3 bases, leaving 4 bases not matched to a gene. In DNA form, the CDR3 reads TGTGCCAGCGAAGCGGGAAACTACAATGAGCAGTTCTTC. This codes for CASEAGNYNEQFF. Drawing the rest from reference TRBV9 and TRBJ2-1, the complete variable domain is DSGVTQTPKHLITATGQRVTLRCSPRSGDLSVYWYQQSLDQGLQFLIQYYNGEERAKGNILERFSAQQFPDLHSELNLSSLELGDSALYFCASEAGNYNEQFFGPGTRLTVL.

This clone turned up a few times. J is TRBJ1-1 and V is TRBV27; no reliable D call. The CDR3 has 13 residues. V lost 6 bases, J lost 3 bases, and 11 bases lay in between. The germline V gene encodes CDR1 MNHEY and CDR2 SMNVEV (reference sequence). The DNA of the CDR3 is TGTGCCAGCAGACCCGGCGCGGACACTGAAGCTTTCTTT. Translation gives CASRPGADTEAFF.

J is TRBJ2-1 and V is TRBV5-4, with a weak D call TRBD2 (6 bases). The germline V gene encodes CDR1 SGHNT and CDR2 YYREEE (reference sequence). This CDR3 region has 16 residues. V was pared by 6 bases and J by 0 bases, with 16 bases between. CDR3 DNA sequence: TGTGCCAGCACCACCCAACTAGCCGCCTCCTACAATGAGCAGTTCTTC. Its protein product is CASTTQLAASYNEQFF.

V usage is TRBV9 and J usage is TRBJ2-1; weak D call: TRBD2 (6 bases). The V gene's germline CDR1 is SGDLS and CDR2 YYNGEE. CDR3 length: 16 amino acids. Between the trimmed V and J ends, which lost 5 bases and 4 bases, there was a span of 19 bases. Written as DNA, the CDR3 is TGTGCCAGCAGTGGAGGCGGGACCGCGGGGTACAATGAGCAGTTCTTC. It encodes CASSGGGTAGYNEQFF.

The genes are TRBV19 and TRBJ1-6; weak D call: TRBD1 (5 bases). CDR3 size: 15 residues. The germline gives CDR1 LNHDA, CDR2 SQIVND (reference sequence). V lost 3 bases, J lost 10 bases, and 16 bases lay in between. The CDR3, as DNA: TGTGCCAGTAGTATGGGATCGGGGGATGGCTCACCCCTCCACTTT. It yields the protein CASSMGSGDGSPLHF.

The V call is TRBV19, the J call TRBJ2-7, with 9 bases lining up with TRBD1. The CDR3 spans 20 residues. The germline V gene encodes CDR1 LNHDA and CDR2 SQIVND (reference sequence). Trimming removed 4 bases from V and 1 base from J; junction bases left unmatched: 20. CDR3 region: CASSTRTGTGTREVSYEQYF. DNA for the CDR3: TGTGCCAGTAGTACCCGAACCGGGACAGGGACCCGGGAGGTGTCCTACGAGCAGTACTTC.

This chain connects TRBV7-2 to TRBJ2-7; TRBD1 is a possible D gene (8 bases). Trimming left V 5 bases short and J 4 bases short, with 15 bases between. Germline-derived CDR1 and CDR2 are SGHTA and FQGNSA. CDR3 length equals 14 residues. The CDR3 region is CASSEDRGGYEQYF. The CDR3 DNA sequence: TGTGCCAGCAGCGAAGACAGGGGAGGGTACGAGCAGTACTTC.

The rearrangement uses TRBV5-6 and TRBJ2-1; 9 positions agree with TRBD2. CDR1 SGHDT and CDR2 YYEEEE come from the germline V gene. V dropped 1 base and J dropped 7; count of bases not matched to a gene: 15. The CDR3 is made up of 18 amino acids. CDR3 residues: CASSLLPGGRAGVNEQFF. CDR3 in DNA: TGTGCCAGCAGCTTGCTCCCTGGCGGGAGGGCCGGCGTGAATGAGCAGTTCTTC.

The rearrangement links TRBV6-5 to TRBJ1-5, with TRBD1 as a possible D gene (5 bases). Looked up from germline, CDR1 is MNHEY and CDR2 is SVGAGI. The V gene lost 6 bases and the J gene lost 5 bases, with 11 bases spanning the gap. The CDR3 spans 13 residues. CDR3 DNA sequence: TGTGCCAGCAGCCCATCGGGGGATCAGCCCCAGCATTTT. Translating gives CASSPSGDQPQHF.

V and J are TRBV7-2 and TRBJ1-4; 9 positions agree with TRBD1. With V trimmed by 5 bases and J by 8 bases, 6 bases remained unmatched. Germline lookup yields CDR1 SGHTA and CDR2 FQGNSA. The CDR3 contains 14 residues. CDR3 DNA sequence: TGTGCCAGCAGCGCCGGGACAGGGAACGAAAAACTGTTTTTT. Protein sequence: CASSAGTGNEKLFF. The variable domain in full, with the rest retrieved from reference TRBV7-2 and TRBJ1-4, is GAGVSQSPSNKVTEKGKDVELRCDPISGHTALYWYRQSLGQGLEFLIYFQGNSAPDKSGLPSDRFSAERTGGSVSTLTIQRTQQEDSAVYLCASSAGTGNEKLFFGSGTQLSVL.